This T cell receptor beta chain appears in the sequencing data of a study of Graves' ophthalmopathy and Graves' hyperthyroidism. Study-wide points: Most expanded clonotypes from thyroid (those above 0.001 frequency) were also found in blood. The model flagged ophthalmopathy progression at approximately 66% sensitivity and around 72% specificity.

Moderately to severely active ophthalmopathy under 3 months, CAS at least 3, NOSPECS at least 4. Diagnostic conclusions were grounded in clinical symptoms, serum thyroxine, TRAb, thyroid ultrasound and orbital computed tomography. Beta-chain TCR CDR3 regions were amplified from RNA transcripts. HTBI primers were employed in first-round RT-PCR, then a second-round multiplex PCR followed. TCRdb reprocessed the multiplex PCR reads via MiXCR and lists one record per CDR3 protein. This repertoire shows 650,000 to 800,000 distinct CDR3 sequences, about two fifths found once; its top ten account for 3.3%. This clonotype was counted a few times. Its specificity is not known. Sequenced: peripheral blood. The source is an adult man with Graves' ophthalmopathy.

CDR3 region: CASSDLAWSDTGELFF. CDR3 in DNA: TGTGCCAGCAGCGATCTTGCTTGGAGTGATACCGGGGAGCTGTTTTTT. This sequence joins TRBV9 and TRBJ2-2, with D uncertain. CDR1 is SGDLS, CDR2 YYNGEE, per germline. Deletions cut 3 bases from V and 5 bases from J, with 17 bases between. This CDR3 comprises 16 residues.